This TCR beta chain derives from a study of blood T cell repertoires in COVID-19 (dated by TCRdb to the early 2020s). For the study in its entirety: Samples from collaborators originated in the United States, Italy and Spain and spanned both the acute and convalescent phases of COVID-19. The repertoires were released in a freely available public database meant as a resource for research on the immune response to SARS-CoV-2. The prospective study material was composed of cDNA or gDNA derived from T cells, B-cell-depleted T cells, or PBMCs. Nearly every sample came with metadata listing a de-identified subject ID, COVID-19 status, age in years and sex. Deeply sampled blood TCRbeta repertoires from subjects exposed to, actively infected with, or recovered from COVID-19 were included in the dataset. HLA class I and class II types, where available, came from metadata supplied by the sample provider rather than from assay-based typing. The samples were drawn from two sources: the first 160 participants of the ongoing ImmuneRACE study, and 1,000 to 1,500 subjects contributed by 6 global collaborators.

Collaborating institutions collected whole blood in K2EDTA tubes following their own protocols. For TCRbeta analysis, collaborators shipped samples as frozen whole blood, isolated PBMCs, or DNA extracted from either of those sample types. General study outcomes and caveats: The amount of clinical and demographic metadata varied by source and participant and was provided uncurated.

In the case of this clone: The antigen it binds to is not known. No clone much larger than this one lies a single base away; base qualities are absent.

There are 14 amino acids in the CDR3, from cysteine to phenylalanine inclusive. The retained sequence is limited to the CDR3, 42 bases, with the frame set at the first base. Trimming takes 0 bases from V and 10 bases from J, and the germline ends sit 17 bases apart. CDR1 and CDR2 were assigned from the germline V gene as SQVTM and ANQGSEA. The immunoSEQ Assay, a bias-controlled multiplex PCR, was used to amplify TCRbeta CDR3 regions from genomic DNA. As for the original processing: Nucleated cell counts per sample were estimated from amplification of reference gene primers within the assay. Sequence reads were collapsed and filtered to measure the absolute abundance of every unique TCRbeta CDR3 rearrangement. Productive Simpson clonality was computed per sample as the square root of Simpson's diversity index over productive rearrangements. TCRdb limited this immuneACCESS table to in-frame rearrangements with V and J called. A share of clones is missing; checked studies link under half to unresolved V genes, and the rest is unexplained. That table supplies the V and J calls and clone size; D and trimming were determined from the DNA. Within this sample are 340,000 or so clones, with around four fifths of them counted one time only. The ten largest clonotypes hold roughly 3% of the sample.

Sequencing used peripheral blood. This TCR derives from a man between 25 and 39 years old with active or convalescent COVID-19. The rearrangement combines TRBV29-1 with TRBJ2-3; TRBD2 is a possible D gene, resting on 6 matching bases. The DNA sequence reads TGCAGCGTTGAAGACGGTCGGGGGACGGCGTCGCAGTATTTT. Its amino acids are CSVEDGRGTASQYF.